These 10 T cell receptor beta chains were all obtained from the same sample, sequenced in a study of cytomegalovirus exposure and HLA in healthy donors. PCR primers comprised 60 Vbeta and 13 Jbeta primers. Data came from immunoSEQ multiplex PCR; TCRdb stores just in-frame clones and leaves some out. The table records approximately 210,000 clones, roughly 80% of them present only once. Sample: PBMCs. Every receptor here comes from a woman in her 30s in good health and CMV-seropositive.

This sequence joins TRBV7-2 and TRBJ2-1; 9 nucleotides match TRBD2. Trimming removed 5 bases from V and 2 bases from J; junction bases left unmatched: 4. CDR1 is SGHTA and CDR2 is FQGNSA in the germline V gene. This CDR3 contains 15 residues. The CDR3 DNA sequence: TGTGCCAGCAGCATGACTAGCGGTACCTACAATGAGCAGTTCTTC. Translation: CASSMTSGTYNEQFF.

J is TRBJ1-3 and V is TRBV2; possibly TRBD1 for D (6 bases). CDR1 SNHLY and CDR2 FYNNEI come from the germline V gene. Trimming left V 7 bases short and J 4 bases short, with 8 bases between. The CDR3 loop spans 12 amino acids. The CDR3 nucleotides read TGTGCCAGCAAGGGGGGGGGAAACACCATATATTTT. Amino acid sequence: CASKGGGNTIYF.

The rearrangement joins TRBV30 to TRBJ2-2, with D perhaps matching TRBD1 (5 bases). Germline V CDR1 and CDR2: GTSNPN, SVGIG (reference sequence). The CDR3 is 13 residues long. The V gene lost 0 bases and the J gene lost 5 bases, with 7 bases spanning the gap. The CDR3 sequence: CAWSVQGTGELFF. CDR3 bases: TGTGCCTGGAGTGTCCAGGGAACCGGGGAGCTGTTTTTT.

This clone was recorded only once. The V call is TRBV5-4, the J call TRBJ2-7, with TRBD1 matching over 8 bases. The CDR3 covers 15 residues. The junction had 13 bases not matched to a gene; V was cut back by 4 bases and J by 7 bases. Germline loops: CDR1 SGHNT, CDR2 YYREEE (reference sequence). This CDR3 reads CASSPGGQGAGEQYF. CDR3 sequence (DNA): TGTGCCAGCAGCCCAGGCGGCCAGGGGGCTGGAGAGCAGTACTTC.

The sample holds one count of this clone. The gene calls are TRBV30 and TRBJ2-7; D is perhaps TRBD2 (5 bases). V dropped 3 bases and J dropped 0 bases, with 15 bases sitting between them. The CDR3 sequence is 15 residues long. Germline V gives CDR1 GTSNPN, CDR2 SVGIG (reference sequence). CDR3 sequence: CAWRRLRGPSYEQYF. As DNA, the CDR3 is TGTGCCTGGAGGCGCCTCCGAGGGCCCTCCTACGAGCAGTACTTC. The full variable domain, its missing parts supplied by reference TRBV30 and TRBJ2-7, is SQTIHQWPATLVQPVGSPLSLECTVEGTSNPNLYWYRQAAGRGLQLLFYSVGIGQISSEVPQNLSASRPQDRQFILSSKKLLLSDSGFYLCAWRRLRGPSYEQYFGPGTRLTVT.

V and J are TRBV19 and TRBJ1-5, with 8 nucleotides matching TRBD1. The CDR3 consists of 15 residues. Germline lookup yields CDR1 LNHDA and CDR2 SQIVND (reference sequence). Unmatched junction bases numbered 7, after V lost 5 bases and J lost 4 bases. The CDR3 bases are TGTGCCAGTAGTGCCCTTGGACAGGGTAATCAGCCCCAGCATTTT. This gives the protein CASSALGQGNQPQHF. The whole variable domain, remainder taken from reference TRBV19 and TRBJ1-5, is DGGITQSPKYLFRKEGQNVTLSCEQNLNHDAMYWYRQDPGQGLRLIYYSQIVNDFQKGDIAEGYSVSREKKESFPLTVTSAQKNPTAFYLCASSALGQGNQPQHFGDGTRLSIL.

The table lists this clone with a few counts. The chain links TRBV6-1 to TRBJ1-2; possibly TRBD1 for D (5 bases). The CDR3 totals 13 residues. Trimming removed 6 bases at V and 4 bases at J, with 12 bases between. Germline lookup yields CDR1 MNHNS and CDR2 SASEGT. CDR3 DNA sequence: TGTGCCAGCAGCCTGGGGGGTGGCTATGGCTACACCTTC. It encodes CASSLGGGYGYTF.

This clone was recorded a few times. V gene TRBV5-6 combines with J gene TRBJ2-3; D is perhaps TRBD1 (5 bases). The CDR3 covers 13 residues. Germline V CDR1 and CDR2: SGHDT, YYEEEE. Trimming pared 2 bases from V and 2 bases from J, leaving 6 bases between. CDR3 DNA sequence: TGTGCCAGCAGCTTCAGGGCCACAGATACGCAGTATTTT. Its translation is CASSFRATDTQYF. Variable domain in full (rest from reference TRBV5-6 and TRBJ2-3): DAGVTQSPTHLIKTRGQQVTLRCSPKSGHDTVSWYQQALGQGPQFIFQYYEEEERQRGNFPDRFSGHQFPNYSSELNVNALLLGDSALYLCASSFRATDTQYFGPGTRLTVL.

For the CDR3, the DNA is TGTGCCAGTACCGATTCAGGCCTACAGGGCGCTGGGGCCAACGTCCTGACTTTC. Encoded protein: CASTDSGLQGAGANVLTF. This rearrangement joins TRBV19 to TRBJ2-6; maybe TRBD1 (6 bases). This CDR3 contains 18 residues. V was clipped by 7 bases and J by 2 bases, with 21 bases between them. Germline V gene data show CDR1 as LNHDA and CDR2 as SQIVND (reference sequence).

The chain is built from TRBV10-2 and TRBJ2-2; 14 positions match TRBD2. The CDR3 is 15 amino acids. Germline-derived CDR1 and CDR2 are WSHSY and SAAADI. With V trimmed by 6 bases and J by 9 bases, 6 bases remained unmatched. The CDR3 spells CASRTSGGGLRELFF. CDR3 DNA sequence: TGCGCCAGCAGGACTAGCGGGGGGGGTCTTAGGGAGCTGTTTTTT.